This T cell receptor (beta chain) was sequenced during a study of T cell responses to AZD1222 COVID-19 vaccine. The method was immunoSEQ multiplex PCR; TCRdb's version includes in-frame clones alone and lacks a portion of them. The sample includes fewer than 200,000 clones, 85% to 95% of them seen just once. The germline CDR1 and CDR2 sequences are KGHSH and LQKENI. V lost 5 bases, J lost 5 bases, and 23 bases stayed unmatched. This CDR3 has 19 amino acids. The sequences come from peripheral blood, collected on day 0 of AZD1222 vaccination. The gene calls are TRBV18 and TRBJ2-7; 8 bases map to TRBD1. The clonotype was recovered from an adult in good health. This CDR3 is CASSAFTLDRGSDLNEQYF. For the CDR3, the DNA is TGTGCCAGCTCAGCCTTTACCCTTGACAGGGGTTCAGACTTGAACGAGCAGTACTTC.